A single sample is the source of the 11 T cell receptor beta chains below, sequenced in a study of blood T cell repertoires in COVID-19. Clones were read by immunoSEQ multiplex PCR, and TCRdb kept only the in-frame ones, dropping some. The sample includes approximately 450,000 clones, nearly 90% seen only once; the top ten take under 2%. The sequenced material came from PBMCs or T cells enriched from blood (not recorded which). The receptors shown here come from a woman aged 18-29 years with acute COVID-19.

CDR3: CASSLSKTTEKLFF. The CDR3 DNA reads TGTGCCAGCAGCCTATCCAAAACTACCGAAAAACTGTTTTTT. V is TRBV3-1 (or the pseudogene TRBV3-2) and J is TRBJ1-4; D ambiguous. V lost 4 bases and J 8 bases, leaving 14 bases between the germline ends. The V gene's germline CDR1 is LGHDT and CDR2 YNNKEL (reference sequence). The CDR3 loop spans 14 amino acids.

This sequence joins TRBV5-1 and TRBJ2-1; 7 positions match TRBD2. The CDR3 runs to 15 residues. CDR1 SGHRS and CDR2 YFSETQ come from the germline V gene. V trimming: 0 bases; J trimming: 5 bases; junction bases outside the gene matches: 5. CDR3 region: CASSLVSSGNNEQFF. In DNA, the CDR3 is TGCGCCAGCAGCTTGGTGTCTAGCGGCAACAATGAGCAGTTCTTC.

This chain connects TRBV14 to TRBJ1-4; D remains unclear. Trimming removed 5 bases at V and 8 bases at J, with 9 bases between. The germline V gene has CDR1 SGHDN and CDR2 FVKESK. The CDR3 spans 12 residues. As DNA, the CDR3 is TGTGCCAGCAGCAACAGTCGGGAAAAACTGTTTTTT. This codes for CASSNSREKLFF.

The chain joins TRBV5-6 to TRBJ1-2; 7 bases are a match to TRBD1. In germline, CDR1 is SGHDT, CDR2 YYEEEE. V trimming: 2 bases; J trimming: 6 bases; junction bases outside the gene matches: 4. There are 13 residues in the CDR3. The CDR3 loop is CASSFRQGDGYTF. Here the CDR3 DNA reads TGTGCCAGCAGCTTCCGACAGGGCGATGGCTACACCTTC.

The rearrangement joins TRBV7-4 to TRBJ1-3; a possible D gene is TRBD1 (5 bases). This CDR3 has 15 amino acids. Trimming removed 1 base from V and 1 base from J, with 8 bases in between. Germline lookup yields CDR1 SGHVT and CDR2 SQSDAQ. CDR3 sequence: CASSLEGQSGNTIYF. CDR3 bases: TGTGCCAGCAGCTTAGAGGGGCAGTCTGGAAACACCATATATTTT.

The gene calls are TRBV10-1 and TRBJ2-7; TRBD1 aligns across 8 bases. Germline V gene sequence: CDR1 WNHNN, CDR2 SYGVQD (reference sequence). This CDR3 comprises 14 residues. Trimming removed 2 bases from V and 2 bases from J; junction bases left unmatched: 2. The CDR3 DNA follows: TGCGCCAGCAGTGAGCTGGACAGGGCCTACGAGCAGTACTTC. Protein sequence: CASSELDRAYEQYF.

This clone occurred once. The chain joins TRBV11-2 to TRBJ2-1; 13 positions match TRBD2. This CDR3 comprises 15 residues. Germline CDR1 reads SGHAT; CDR2 reads FQNNGV. After removal of 5 bases from V and 12 bases from J, the junction contained 10 bases not matched to a gene. CDR3 nucleotide sequence: TGTGCCAGCAGCAAAGGGACTAGCGGGGCTTGGGGGCAGTTCTTC. The encoded protein is CASSKGTSGAWGQFF.

The V call is TRBV5-4, the J call TRBJ1-1; D gene ambiguous. The CDR3 spans 13 residues. Looked up from germline, CDR1 is SGHNT and CDR2 is YYREEE (reference sequence). Between the trimmed V and J ends, which lost 2 bases and 1 base, there was a span of 6 bases. The CDR3 DNA reads TGTGCCAGCAGCTTACGAGCGAACACTGAAGCTTTCTTT. Its protein is CASSLRANTEAFF.

Written as DNA, the CDR3 is TGCGCCAGCAGCCAAGAAGGGACAGGGGGTAGAGAAAAACTGTTTTTT. This codes for CASSQEGTGGREKLFF. V usage is TRBV4-1 and J usage is TRBJ1-4, with 11 bases identical to TRBD1. Trimming at V came to 0 bases and at J to 8 bases, leaving 5 bases not matched to a gene. Germline assignment: CDR1 MGHRA and CDR2 YSYEKL. The CDR3 consists of 16 residues.

The CDR3 nucleotides read TGTGCCAGCAGTGTGTCAGACTATGGCTACACCTTC. It yields the protein CASSVSDYGYTF. The chain joins TRBV2 to TRBJ1-2; D is ambiguous. Trimming pared 4 bases from V and 3 bases from J, leaving 6 bases between. Germline V CDR1 and CDR2: SNHLY, FYNNEI. The CDR3 has 12 residues.

This clone was seen only once. The V and J genes are TRBV2 and TRBJ1-1, with D tentatively TRBD1 (5 bases). From germline, CDR1 is SNHLY and CDR2 FYNNEI. V gave up 8 bases and J gave up 1 base, with 14 bases separating them. This CDR3 is 14 amino acids long. CDR3 protein: CASFLQGRNTEAFF. CDR3 coding DNA: TGTGCCAGCTTCTTGCAGGGCAGGAACACTGAAGCTTTCTTT.